These 25 T cell receptor beta chains came from one sample sequenced in a study of blood T cell repertoires in COVID-19. Sequencing used immunoSEQ multiplex PCR; TCRdb keeps in-frame clones, though not all of them. Seen here are some 380,000 clones, over 75% observed once, and the top ten hold 2% to 2.5%. Sequenced sample: PBMCs or T cells enriched from blood (not recorded which). The receptors originated from a woman between 40 and 50 years old with acute COVID-19.

The chain carries TRBV18 and TRBJ2-5; 9 bases map to TRBD1. Losses at the gene ends were 6 bases for V and 3 bases for J; bases not matched to a gene: 5. The CDR3 has 14 amino acids. CDR1 and CDR2 (germline): KGHSH, LQKENI. The CDR3 sequence: CASSARQGEETQYF. CDR3 sequence (DNA): TGTGCCAGCTCGGCCCGACAGGGGGAAGAGACCCAGTACTTC.

The genes are TRBV18 and TRBJ1-3; 7 bases line up with TRBD1. Germline assignment: CDR1 KGHSH and CDR2 LQKENI. V gave up 5 bases and J gave up 0 bases; unmatched junction bases: 7. The CDR3 runs to 16 residues. The CDR3 DNA follows: TGTGCCAGCTCAGGGGGACAGTCGGACTCTGGAAACACCATATATTTT. This encodes CASSGGQSDSGNTIYF.

The V call is TRBV18, the J call TRBJ2-3; 13 positions agree with TRBD2. The CDR3 spans 15 residues. From germline, CDR1 is KGHSH and CDR2 LQKENI. The V segment lost 5 bases and the J segment 4 bases; nucleotides outside the gene matches: 3. CDR3 in DNA: TGTGCCAGCTCATCGACTAGCGGGGGGTCAGATACGCAGTATTTT. Amino acid sequence: CASSSTSGGSDTQYF.

In the case of this clone: Other nucleotide sequences from this sample produce the same CDR3. This chain joins TRBV9 and TRBJ2-3; D is perhaps TRBD2 (6 bases). The CDR3 is 15 amino acids. The V and J ends lost 0 bases and 1 base respectively, with 9 bases between them. Germline V gives CDR1 SGDLS, CDR2 YYNGEE. This chain's CDR3 is CASSVVGGGTDTQYF. The CDR3 DNA sequence: TGTGCCAGCAGCGTAGTTGGCGGGGGCACAGATACGCAGTATTTT.

The chain is built from TRBV20-1 and TRBJ2-1; 7 nucleotides line up with TRBD2. CDR1 and CDR2 (germline): DFQATT, SNEGSKA (reference sequence). This CDR3 has 14 amino acids. The ends lost 3 bases at V and 5 bases at J; junction bases unmatched: 7. CDR3 amino acids: CSASSAGDHNEQFF. The CDR3 bases are TGCAGTGCTAGTTCCGCGGGGGACCACAATGAGCAGTTCTTC.

This rearrangement joins TRBV19 to TRBJ1-5, with a tentative D call TRBD1 (5 bases). Germline CDR1 and CDR2: LNHDA and SQIVND (reference sequence). The CDR3 has 14 amino acids. V lost 4 bases, J lost 4 bases, and 11 bases lay in between. In DNA form, the CDR3 reads TGTGCCAGTAGTAGGGGGGTAACAAATCAGCCCCAGCATTTT. Its protein is CASSRGVTNQPQHF. Using reference TRBV19 and TRBJ1-5 for the parts outside the CDR3, the full variable domain is DGGITQSPKYLFRKEGQNVTLSCEQNLNHDAMYWYRQDPGQGLRLIYYSQIVNDFQKGDIAEGYSVSREKKESFPLTVTSAQKNPTAFYLCASSRGVTNQPQHFGDGTRLSIL.

This chain connects TRBV11-2 to TRBJ1-2; D not resolved. With 2 bases removed from V and 6 bases from J, the gap between germline ends came to 13 bases. CDR1 is SGHAT, CDR2 FQNNGV, per germline. The CDR3 is 14 residues long. The CDR3 reads CASSLRVVPDGYTF. The DNA for the CDR3 is TGTGCCAGCAGCTTACGAGTGGTCCCGGATGGCTACACCTTC.

The CDR3 DNA follows: TGTGCCAGCAGCCAAGGGCGAGGGTTAGGTCAGCCCCAGCATTTT. As protein: CASSQGRGLGQPQHF. The chain uses TRBV4-2 and TRBJ1-5; D gene ambiguous. This CDR3 contains 15 residues. The V and J ends lost 1 base and 6 bases respectively, with 13 bases between them. Per the germline V gene, CDR1 is LGHNA and CDR2 is YNFKEQ.

The V call is TRBV24-1, the J call TRBJ2-2; possibly TRBD2 for D (5 bases). The V end lost 7 bases, the J end lost 7 bases, and 12 bases lay between the germline ends. This CDR3 is built from 13 residues. In germline, CDR1 is KGHDR, CDR2 SFDVKD. CDR3 DNA: TGTGCCACCAGGGGAGAGAAGAACGGGGAGCTGTTTTTT. This translates into CATRGEKNGELFF.

This clone has a single count. The rearrangement joins TRBV12-5 to TRBJ2-1; a weak D match, TRBD1 (5 bases). This CDR3 is 15 amino acids long. Trimming stripped 0 bases from V and 5 bases from J, with 11 bases between. Per the germline V gene, CDR1 is LGHNT and CDR2 is FRNRAP. The CDR3 sequence is CASGLVGDRDNEQFF. In nucleotides, the CDR3 is TGTGCTAGTGGTTTGGTAGGAGACAGAGACAATGAGCAGTTCTTC. The complete variable domain, with remaining parts taken from reference TRBV12-5 and TRBJ2-1, reads DARVTQTPRHKVTEMGQEVTMRCQPILGHNTVFWYRQTMMQGLELLAYFRNRAPLDDSGMPKDRFSAEMPDATLATLKIQPSEPRDSAVYFCASGLVGDRDNEQFFGPGTRLTVL.

Details on this clone: At one boundary the junction diverges from the germline segment, which might be a read error. The V call is TRBV5-4, the J call TRBJ2-1, with TRBD2 identical over 11 bases. The germline gives CDR1 SGHNT, CDR2 YYREEE (reference sequence). CDR3 length equals 15 residues. This CDR3 is CASRSWGSSGGRDLF. Written as DNA, the CDR3 is TGTGCCAGCAGATCTTGGGGCTCTAGCGGGGGGAGGGACCTCTTC.

The chain is built from TRBV6-5 and TRBJ1-5; 12 nucleotides align to TRBD1. The CDR3 length is 15 residues. The V segment lost 8 bases and the J segment 5 bases; nucleotides outside the gene matches: 7. The germline V gene has CDR1 MNHEY and CDR2 SVGAGI. The CDR3 bases are TGTGCCAGCCTCGGGGGGACAGGGGGCGATCAGCCCCAGCATTTT. This gives the protein CASLGGTGGDQPQHF.

The gene calls are TRBV6-1 and TRBJ2-6, with a possible D match to TRBD1 (6 bases). The V gene lost 4 bases and the J gene lost 0 bases, with 10 bases spanning the gap. The CDR3 runs to 16 residues. The V gene's germline CDR1 is MNHNS and CDR2 SASEGT. The CDR3 protein is CASSARTASGANVLTF. The DNA of the CDR3 is TGTGCCAGCAGTGCAAGGACAGCCTCTGGGGCCAACGTCCTGACTTTC.

This clone has a single count. This chain uses TRBV7-8 with TRBJ2-6; D possibly corresponds to TRBD2 (6 bases). V was shortened by 5 bases and J by 3 bases, with 14 bases between the two germline ends. Germline assignment: CDR1 SGHVS and CDR2 FQNEAQ. The CDR3 is 16 residues long. CDR3 sequence: CASSPGGAVGANVLTF. The DNA of the CDR3 is TGTGCCAGCAGCCCCGGAGGGGCCGTTGGGGCCAACGTCCTGACTTTC.

The chain links TRBV18 to TRBJ2-6; 8 bases are a match to TRBD1. CDR1 and CDR2 from the germline V gene are KGHSH and LQKENI. There are 18 residues in the CDR3. J gave up 1 base and V 6 bases, and 11 bases lay outside the gene matches. The DNA for the CDR3 is TGTGCCAGCTCCCCAAAACCGGGACAGGTTTCTGGGGCCAACGTCCTGACTTTC. Its protein is CASSPKPGQVSGANVLTF.

This chain joins TRBV2 and TRBJ2-2; 9 nucleotides agree with TRBD2. Germline lookup yields CDR1 SNHLY and CDR2 FYNNEI. V shed 6 bases and J 3 bases; nucleotides not matched to a gene: 8. This CDR3 has 16 residues. The CDR3 DNA reads as TGTGCCAGCAGGCCCCCCCCTAGCGGGGACACCGGGGAGCTGTTTTTT. It is translated as CASRPPPSGDTGELFF.

The chain links TRBV6-6 to TRBJ2-3; no clear D gene. From germline, CDR1 is MNHNY and CDR2 SVGAGI (reference sequence). Trimming left V 7 bases short and J 0 bases short, with 11 bases between. CDR3 length equals 14 residues. The CDR3 is CASTKLISTDTQYF. As DNA, the CDR3 is TGTGCCAGCACCAAACTCATTAGCACAGATACGCAGTATTTT.

The chain carries TRBV6-1 and TRBJ1-1; 7 bases align to TRBD1. With V trimmed by 3 bases and J by 4 bases, 8 bases remained unmatched. Germline CDR1 reads MNHNS; CDR2 reads SASEGT. The CDR3 sequence is 15 residues long. The DNA of the CDR3 is TGTGCCAGCAGTGACCTTAACAGGGGACCCACTGAAGCTTTCTTT. This encodes CASSDLNRGPTEAFF.

The rearrangement links TRBV20-1 to TRBJ2-1, with TRBD2 matching over 7 bases. The CDR3 loop spans 11 amino acids. With 5 bases clipped from V and 9 bases from J, the junction kept 4 bases outside the gene matches. Germline V gene lookup returns CDR1 DFQATT and CDR2 SNEGSKA (reference sequence). Written as DNA, the CDR3 is TGCAGTGCTGGCCTAGCGGTTGAGCAGTTCTTC. This sequence encodes CSAGLAVEQFF.

The chain recombines TRBV7-2 with TRBJ1-1, with 10 bases matching TRBD1. J was trimmed by 11 bases and V by 1 base; bases with no gene match: 10. The CDR3 extends over 15 amino acids. Germline values: CDR1 SGHTA, CDR2 FQGNSA. CDR3 in amino acids: CASSLGVRQGAYAFF. Here the CDR3 DNA reads TGTGCCAGCAGCTTAGGGGTCAGACAGGGGGCTTATGCTTTCTTT.

The chain carries TRBV10-2 and TRBJ2-7; D is perhaps TRBD2 (6 bases). Trimming left V 5 bases short and J 1 base short, with 18 bases between. CDR1 and CDR2 (germline): WSHSY, SAAADI. The CDR3 is 16 residues long. This CDR3 is CASSIGWRGTSYEQYF. The DNA of the CDR3 is TGCGCCAGCAGTATAGGTTGGAGGGGAACATCCTACGAGCAGTACTTC.

This clone was observed a single time. V usage is TRBV5-6 and J usage is TRBJ1-5; D perhaps matches TRBD1 (5 bases). The V and J ends lost 4 bases and 0 bases respectively, with 14 bases between them. Germline CDR1 SGHDT, CDR2 YYEEEE. The CDR3 consists of 16 residues. CDR3 loop: CASSTQGRASNQPQHF. CDR3 DNA sequence: TGTGCCAGCAGCACCCAGGGCAGGGCTAGCAATCAGCCCCAGCATTTT.

The genes are TRBV5-4 and TRBJ2-3; the match to TRBD2 covers 8 bases. Looked up from germline, CDR1 is SGHNT and CDR2 is YYREEE (reference sequence). This CDR3 region has 16 residues. V trimming: 0 bases; J trimming: 5 bases; junction bases outside the gene matches: 8. The CDR3 DNA reads TGTGCCAGCAGCTTGGGGTCGGGGGGGGTGAGAGATACGCAGTATTTT. Translating it yields CASSLGSGGVRDTQYF. Full variable domain (outside the CDR3, taken from reference TRBV5-4 and TRBJ2-3): ETGVTQSPTHLIKTRGQQVTLRCSSQSGHNTVSWYQQALGQGPQFIFQYYREEENGRGNFPPRFSGLQFPNYSSELNVNALELDDSALYLCASSLGSGGVRDTQYFGPGTRLTVL.

The chain is built from TRBV2 and TRBJ2-5; D is perhaps TRBD2 (6 bases). This CDR3 is built from 13 residues. CDR1 and CDR2 from the germline V gene are SNHLY and FYNNEI. V gave up 2 bases and J gave up 4 bases, with 8 bases separating them. CDR3 DNA sequence: TGTGCCAGCAGTGAAACTAGCCGAGAGACCCAGTACTTC. Translated: CASSETSRETQYF.

This sequence joins TRBV18 and TRBJ2-3, with D possibly being TRBD2 (6 bases). CDR3 size: 13 residues. CDR1 KGHSH and CDR2 LQKENI come from the germline V gene. V shed 5 bases and J shed 0 bases, with 6 bases lying between them. CDR3 sequence: CASSGTSTDTQYF. CDR3 sequence (DNA): TGTGCCAGCTCAGGGACTAGCACAGATACGCAGTATTTT.